This T cell receptor (beta chain) was captured by sequencing in a study of Graves' ophthalmopathy and Graves' hyperthyroidism. Study-level findings and limits: Both a roughly 64% sensitivity and an approximately 72% specificity characterized the model's predictions of ophthalmopathy progression. The authors also found most expanded thyroid clonotypes above 0.001 frequency in blood.

V lost 7 bases and J lost 0, with 10 bases in between. The CDR3 consists of 14 residues. Germline values: CDR1 MDHEN, CDR2 SYDVKM. This clonotype was recorded at least ten times. The antigen is undetermined. By definition, stable hyperthyroidism involved no ophthalmopathy within 18 months of follow-up. 10 ml of fresh blood yielded the PBMCs by density gradient. TCR beta CDR3 regions were amplified from RNA transcripts. First-round RT-PCR used HTBI primers; second-round multiplex PCR followed. MiXCR, applied by TCRdb to the multiplex PCR reads, yields one record per CDR3 protein. The top ten clones hold under 3.5% of a sample with 400,000 to 450,000 distinct CDR3 sequences, about 21% of them seen once.

Sequencing was performed on peripheral blood. This TCR was sampled from a woman aged 18 to 35 with stable Graves' hyperthyroidism. This chain joins TRBV28 and TRBJ1-3, with no clear D. The DNA of the CDR3 is TGTGCCAGCATCCTCTCTGCCTCTGGAAACACCATATATTTT. Residues: CASILSASGNTIYF.